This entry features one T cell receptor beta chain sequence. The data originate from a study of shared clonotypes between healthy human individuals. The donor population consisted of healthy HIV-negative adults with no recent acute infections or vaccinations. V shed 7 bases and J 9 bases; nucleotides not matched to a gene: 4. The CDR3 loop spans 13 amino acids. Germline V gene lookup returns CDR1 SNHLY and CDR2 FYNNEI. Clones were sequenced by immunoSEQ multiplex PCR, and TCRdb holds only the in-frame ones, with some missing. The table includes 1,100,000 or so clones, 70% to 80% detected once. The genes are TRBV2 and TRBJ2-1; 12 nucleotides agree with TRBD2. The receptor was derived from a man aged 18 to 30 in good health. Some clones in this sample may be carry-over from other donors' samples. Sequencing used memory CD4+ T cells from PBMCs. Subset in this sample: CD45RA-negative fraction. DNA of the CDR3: TGTGCCAGCACCAGGGGACTAGCGGGTGAGCAGTTCTTC. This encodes CASTRGLAGEQFF.